The 22 T cell receptor beta chains listed next were all sequenced from one sample in a study of shared clonotypes between healthy human individuals. Clones were sequenced by immunoSEQ multiplex PCR, and TCRdb holds only the in-frame ones, with some missing. The sample records around 480,000 clones, about 79% being singletons. The sequencing input was PBMCs. These TCRs come from a woman aged 40 to 55 in good health. Some clones in this sample may be carry-over from other donors' samples.

Worth noting for this clone: This may stem from a read error, because a much larger clone lies one nucleotide away. At the DNA level, this CDR3 is encoded by other sequences in the same sample as well. The chain recombines TRBV11-1 with TRBJ2-3; no clear D. V was trimmed by 3 bases and J by 3 bases, leaving 1 base between them. Germline CDR1 is SGHAT and CDR2 is FQDESV (reference sequence). CDR3 length: 11 residues. The CDR3 coding sequence is TGTGCCAGCAGCTTGACAGATACGCAGTATTTT. Its protein product is CASSLTDTQYF.

The rearrangement links TRBV7-3 to TRBJ2-4; TRBD2 matches 14 bases. The J segment lost 10 bases and the V segment lost 4 bases, leaving 6 bases of the junction unmatched. Germline CDR1 reads SGHTA; CDR2 reads FQGTGA. This CDR3 region has 15 residues. The CDR3 region has the DNA TGTGCCAGCAGCTCGGGACTAGCGGGAGAGAATATTCAGTACTTC. Translating gives CASSSGLAGENIQYF.

CDR3 region: CASSVDWSSGNQETQYF. The DNA for the CDR3 is TGTGCCAGCAGCGTAGATTGGTCTAGCGGGAACCAAGAGACCCAGTACTTC. The J gene is TRBJ2-5, the V gene TRBV9, with 9 bases lining up with TRBD2. The CDR3 is 17 residues long. The junction had 6 bases not matched to a gene; V was cut back by 0 bases and J by 0 bases. CDR1 is SGDLS, CDR2 YYNGEE, per germline.

The rearrangement joins TRBV7-9 to TRBJ2-5; no clear D. The germline V gene has CDR1 SEHNR and CDR2 FQNEAQ (reference sequence). The ends were cut back, 2 bases at V and 0 bases at J, with 7 bases in the middle. The CDR3 spans 14 residues. For the CDR3, the DNA is TGTGCCAGCAGCTTACGGGCGAACCAAGAGACCCAGTACTTC. Protein: CASSLRANQETQYF.

This chain links TRBV6-4 with TRBJ2-3; D unresolved. The CDR3 runs 14 residues. Germline V gives CDR1 MRHNA, CDR2 SNTAGT. Trimming removed 5 bases at V and 1 base at J, with 10 bases between. The CDR3 DNA is TGTGCCAGCAGTTATAACGGCGGCACAGATACGCAGTATTTT. It codes for CASSYNGGTDTQYF.

The CDR3: CASSFRRNTEAFF. CDR3 DNA: TGTGCCAGCAGTTTTCGGAGGAACACTGAAGCTTTCTTT. The chain is built from TRBV28 and TRBJ1-1; no firm D call. Germline-derived CDR1 and CDR2 are MDHEN and SYDVKM. Trimming took off 3 bases at V and 1 base at J, with 6 bases between the two ends. This CDR3 comprises 13 residues.

The J gene is TRBJ1-4, the V gene TRBV7-9; TRBD1 might be the D (6 bases). The germline V gene encodes CDR1 SEHNR and CDR2 FQNEAQ (reference sequence). V was pared by 5 bases and J by 3 bases, with 13 bases between. The CDR3 is 15 amino acids. This chain's CDR3 is CASSVQGMANEKLFF. The CDR3, as DNA: TGTGCCAGCAGCGTCCAGGGGATGGCTAATGAAAAACTGTTTTTT. The entire variable domain, with the rest obtained from reference TRBV7-9 and TRBJ1-4, is as follows: DTGVSQNPRHKITKRGQNVTFRCDPISEHNRLYWYRQTLGQGPEFLTYFQNEAQLEKSRLLSDRFSAERPKGSFSTLEIQRTEQGDSAMYLCASSVQGMANEKLFFGSGTQLSVL.

The rearrangement links TRBV6-4 to TRBJ2-1; D is unclear. The CDR3 consists of 10 residues. With 11 bases removed from V and 9 bases from J, the gap between germline ends came to 11 bases. CDR1 and CDR2 (germline): MRHNA, SNTAGT. The CDR3 reads CARSVGEQFF. The CDR3 DNA reads as TGTGCCCGTAGTGTGGGTGAGCAGTTCTTC.

V is TRBV11-3 and J is TRBJ2-1; weak D call: TRBD1 (5 bases). Germline CDR1 reads SGHNT; CDR2 reads YENEEA. Trimming removed 0 bases from V and 4 bases from J, with 10 bases in between. The CDR3 has 15 residues. CDR3 coding DNA: TGTGCCAGCAGCTTAGATGGGGCGACTTACAATGAGCAGTTCTTC. Protein: CASSLDGATYNEQFF. Variable domain in full (rest from reference TRBV11-3 and TRBJ2-1): EAGVVQSPRYKIIEKKQPVAFWCNPISGHNTLYWYLQNLGQGPELLIRYENEEAVDDSQLPKDRFSAERLKGVDSTLKIQPAELGDSAVYLCASSLDGATYNEQFFGPGTRLTVL.

The CDR3, as DNA: TGTGCCAGCAGCCCAGTACGGAAGGGACATCAACAGCTCGTGGCCTACAATGAGCAGTTCTTC. The encoded protein is CASSPVRKGHQQLVAYNEQFF. The J gene is TRBJ2-1, the V gene TRBV9; D might be TRBD1 (6 bases). With 4 bases removed from V and 2 bases from J, the gap between germline ends came to 31 bases. CDR1 and CDR2 (germline): SGDLS, YYNGEE. The CDR3 is made up of 21 amino acids.

This chain's CDR3 is CASSQDLVQETQYF. The CDR3 DNA sequence: TGCGCCAGCAGCCAAGACCTAGTACAAGAGACCCAGTACTTC. The V gene is TRBV4-1, the J gene TRBJ2-5; no clear D. V was cut by 0 bases and J by 2 bases, with 7 bases left in between. The CDR3 loop spans 14 amino acids. Germline CDR1 MGHRA, CDR2 YSYEKL.

The V and J genes are TRBV5-1 and TRBJ2-7, with 7 bases that match TRBD2. The CDR3 consists of 15 residues. V shed 7 bases and J 3 bases; nucleotides not matched to a gene: 13. Germline assignment: CDR1 SGHRS and CDR2 YFSETQ. The CDR3 sequence is CASRPGLADGYEQYF. CDR3 coding DNA: TGCGCCAGCCGCCCCGGGCTAGCGGACGGCTACGAGCAGTACTTC.

V gene TRBV28 combines with J gene TRBJ2-1; possibly TRBD1 or TRBD2 for D (5 bases each). Germline V gives CDR1 MDHEN, CDR2 SYDVKM. Between the trimmed V and J ends, which lost 7 bases and 0 bases, there was a span of 10 bases. The CDR3 totals 14 residues. CDR3 in DNA: TGTGCCAGCACCTTGGGGGTCTCCTACAATGAGCAGTTCTTC. Translation: CASTLGVSYNEQFF.

Only a few counts were recorded for this clone. This sequence joins TRBV7-9 and TRBJ2-7; D tentatively reads TRBD1 or TRBD2 (5 bases each). The germline CDR1 and CDR2 sequences are SEHNR and FQNEAQ (reference sequence). Trimming pared 2 bases from V and 6 bases from J, leaving 11 bases between. CDR3 size: 13 residues. CDR3 protein: CASSLIIGGEQYF. For the CDR3, the DNA is TGTGCCAGCAGCTTAATAATTGGGGGCGAGCAGTACTTC.

The chain links TRBV11-1 to TRBJ1-1; D not resolved. V was clipped by 4 bases and J by 6 bases, with 9 bases between them. CDR3 length equals 12 residues. Germline V gene lookup returns CDR1 SGHAT and CDR2 FQDESV (reference sequence). Here the CDR3 DNA reads TGTGCCAGCAGCTCCCCCCCCGCTGAAGCTTTCTTT. This encodes CASSSPPAEAFF.

With regard to this clone: A far larger clone is a single base away, which makes a read error likely. The chain links TRBV5-1 to TRBJ1-1; D unresolved. CDR1 is SGHRS, CDR2 YFSETQ, per germline. The V and J ends lost 5 bases and 1 base respectively, with 3 bases between them. CDR3 length: 11 residues. The chain's CDR3 is CASRENTEAFF. CDR3 nucleotide sequence: TGCGCCAGCAGGGAGAACACTGAAGCTTTCTTT.

Ten or more counts support this clone. This chain joins TRBV28 and TRBJ1-2; D is undetermined. Trimming took 3 bases from V and 8 from J, leaving 13 bases between them. The CDR3 is 13 amino acids. Germline V gene data show CDR1 as MDHEN and CDR2 as SYDVKM. In nucleotides, the CDR3 is TGTGCCAGCAGTTTTGAGGCTTCCGGGGGCTACACCTTC. Its translation: CASSFEASGGYTF.

This chain links TRBV28 with TRBJ2-7; D is possibly TRBD1 or TRBD2 (5 bases each). This CDR3 has 16 amino acids. V was pared by 6 bases and J by 3 bases, with 21 bases between. Germline CDR1 and CDR2: MDHEN and SYDVKM. The CDR3 is CASSSHGAGTGYEQYF. CDR3 DNA sequence: TGTGCCAGCAGCTCCCACGGTGCAGGGACCGGCTACGAGCAGTACTTC.

This clone has just a few counts. This chain connects TRBV10-3 to TRBJ1-1, with 7 nucleotides matching TRBD1. The CDR3 covers 13 residues. Germline CDR1 is ENHRY and CDR2 is SYGVKD. The V segment lost 0 bases and the J segment 8 bases; nucleotides outside the gene matches: 3. CDR3 in amino acids: CAISESRDREAFF. The CDR3 nucleotides are TGTGCCATCAGTGAGTCCCGGGACAGAGAAGCTTTCTTT.

The chain combines TRBV18 with TRBJ2-2; no clear D. The CDR3 is 16 residues long. Trimming shortened V by 0 bases and J by 0 bases, and 8 bases separated the two germline ends. The germline gives CDR1 KGHSH, CDR2 LQKENI. DNA for the CDR3: TGTGCCAGCTCACCACCGATCGCTTCGAACACCGGGGAGCTGTTTTTT. This encodes CASSPPIASNTGELFF.

The chain joins TRBV6-1 to TRBJ1-2; a weak D match, TRBD1 (6 bases). The germline V and J ends were trimmed by 0 bases and 3 bases, with 14 bases remaining between them. This CDR3 is built from 16 residues. Germline V gene data show CDR1 as MNHNS and CDR2 as SASEGT. The CDR3 DNA reads TGTGCCAGCAGTGAAGCTGGAAGGACAGAGTACTATGGCTACACCTTC. This gives the protein CASSEAGRTEYYGYTF.

This chain's CDR3 is CASSLHTGTLVKQYF. CDR3 nucleotide sequence: TGTGCCAGCAGTTTACACACCGGGACCCTGGTAAAGCAGTACTTC. The chain couples TRBV28 to TRBJ2-7; possibly TRBD1 or TRBD2 for D (5 bases each). V was cut by 2 bases and J by 8 bases, with 19 bases left in between. Germline V lookup: CDR1 MDHEN, CDR2 SYDVKM. CDR3 length: 15 residues. The full variable domain, in which reference TRBV28 and TRBJ2-7 provide the parts outside the CDR3, is DVKVTQSSRYLVKRTGEKVFLECVQDMDHENMFWYRQDPGLGLRLIYFSYDVKMKEKGDIPEGYSVSREKKERFSLILESASTNQTSMYLCASSLHTGTLVKQYFGPGTRLTVT.